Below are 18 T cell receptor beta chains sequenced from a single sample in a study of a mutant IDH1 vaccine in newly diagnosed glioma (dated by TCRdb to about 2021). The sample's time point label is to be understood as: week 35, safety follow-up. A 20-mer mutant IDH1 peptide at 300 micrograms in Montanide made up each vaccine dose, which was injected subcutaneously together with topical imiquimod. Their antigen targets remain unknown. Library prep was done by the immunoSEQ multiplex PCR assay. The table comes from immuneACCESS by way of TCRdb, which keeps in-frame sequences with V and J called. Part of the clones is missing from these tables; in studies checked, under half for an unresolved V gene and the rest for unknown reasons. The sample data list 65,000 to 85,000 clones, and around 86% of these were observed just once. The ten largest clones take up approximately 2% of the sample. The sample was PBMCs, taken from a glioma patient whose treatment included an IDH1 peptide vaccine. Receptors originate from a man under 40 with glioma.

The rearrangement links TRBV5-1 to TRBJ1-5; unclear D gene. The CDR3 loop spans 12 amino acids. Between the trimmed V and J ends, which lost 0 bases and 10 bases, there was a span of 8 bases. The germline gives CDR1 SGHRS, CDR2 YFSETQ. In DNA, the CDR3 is TGCGCCAGCAGCTTGGGGGAGGCCCCCCAGCATTTT. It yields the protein CASSLGEAPQHF.

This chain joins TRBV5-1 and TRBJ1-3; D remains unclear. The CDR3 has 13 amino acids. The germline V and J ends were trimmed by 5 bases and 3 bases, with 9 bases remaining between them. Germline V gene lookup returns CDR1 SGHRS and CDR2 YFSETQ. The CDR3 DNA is TGCGCCAGCAGTCCCTCTGGTGGAAACACCATATATTTT. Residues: CASSPSGGNTIYF.

The CDR3 is CASSLGRDYEQYF. The CDR3 nucleotides read TGTGCCAGCAGTTTGGGCCGTGACTACGAGCAGTACTTC. The chain recombines TRBV6-6 with TRBJ2-7; D call uncertain. The CDR3 is made up of 13 amino acids. Germline CDR1 and CDR2: MNHNY and SVGAGI (reference sequence). Deletions cut 4 bases from V and 3 bases from J, with 10 bases between.

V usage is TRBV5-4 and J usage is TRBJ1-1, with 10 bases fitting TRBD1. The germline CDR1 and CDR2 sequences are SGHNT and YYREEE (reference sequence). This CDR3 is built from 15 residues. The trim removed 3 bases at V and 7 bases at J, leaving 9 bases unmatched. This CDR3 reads CASSWGDRGRLEAFF. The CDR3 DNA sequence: TGTGCCAGCAGCTGGGGGGACAGGGGCCGCCTTGAAGCTTTCTTT.

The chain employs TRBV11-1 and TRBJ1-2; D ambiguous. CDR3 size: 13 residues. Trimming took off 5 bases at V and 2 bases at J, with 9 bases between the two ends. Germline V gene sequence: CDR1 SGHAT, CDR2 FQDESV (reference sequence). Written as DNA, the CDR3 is TGTGCCAGCAGCCCCACGGAAAACTATGGCTACACCTTC. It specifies CASSPTENYGYTF. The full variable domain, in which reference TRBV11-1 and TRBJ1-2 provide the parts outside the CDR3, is EAEVAQSPRYKITEKSQAVAFWCDPISGHATLYWYRQILGQGPELLVQFQDESVVDDSQLPKDRFSAERLKGVDSTLKIQPAELGDSAMYLCASSPTENYGYTFGSGTRLTVV.

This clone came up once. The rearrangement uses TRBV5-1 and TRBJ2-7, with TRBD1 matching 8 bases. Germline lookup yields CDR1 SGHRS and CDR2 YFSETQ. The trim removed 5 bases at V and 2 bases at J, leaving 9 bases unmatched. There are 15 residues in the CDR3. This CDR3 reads CASSLNGQGPYEQYF. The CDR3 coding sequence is TGCGCCAGCAGTTTGAATGGACAGGGCCCCTACGAGCAGTACTTC.

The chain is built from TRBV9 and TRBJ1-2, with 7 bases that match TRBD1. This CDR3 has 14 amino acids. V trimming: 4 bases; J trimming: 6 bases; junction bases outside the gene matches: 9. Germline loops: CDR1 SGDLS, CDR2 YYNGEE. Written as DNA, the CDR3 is TGTGCCAGCAGCCCCCCCGGGACAGCTCATGGCTACACCTTC. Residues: CASSPPGTAHGYTF. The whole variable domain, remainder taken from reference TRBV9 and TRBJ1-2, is DSGVTQTPKHLITATGQRVTLRCSPRSGDLSVYWYQQSLDQGLQFLIQYYNGEERAKGNILERFSAQQFPDLHSELNLSSLELGDSALYFCASSPPGTAHGYTFGSGTRLTVV.

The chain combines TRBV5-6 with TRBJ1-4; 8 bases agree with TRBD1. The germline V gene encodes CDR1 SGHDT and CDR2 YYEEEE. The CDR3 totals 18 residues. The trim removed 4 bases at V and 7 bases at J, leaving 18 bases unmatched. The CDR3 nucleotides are TGTGCCAGCAGCGTCTCCGGGACAGGATTGAAGTCGGTTGAAAAACTGTTTTTT. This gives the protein CASSVSGTGLKSVEKLFF.

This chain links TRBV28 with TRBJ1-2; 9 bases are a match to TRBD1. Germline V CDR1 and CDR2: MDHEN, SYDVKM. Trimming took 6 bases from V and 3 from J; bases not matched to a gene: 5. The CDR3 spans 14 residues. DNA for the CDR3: TGTGCCAGCAGACGGACAGGGGAGGACTATGGCTACACCTTC. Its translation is CASRRTGEDYGYTF.

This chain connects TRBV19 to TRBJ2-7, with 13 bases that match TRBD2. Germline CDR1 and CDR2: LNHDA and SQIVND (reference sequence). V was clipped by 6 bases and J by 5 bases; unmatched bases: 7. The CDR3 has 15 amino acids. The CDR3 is CASSPLAGGWNEQYF. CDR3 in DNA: TGTGCCAGTAGCCCACTAGCGGGAGGGTGGAACGAGCAGTACTTC.

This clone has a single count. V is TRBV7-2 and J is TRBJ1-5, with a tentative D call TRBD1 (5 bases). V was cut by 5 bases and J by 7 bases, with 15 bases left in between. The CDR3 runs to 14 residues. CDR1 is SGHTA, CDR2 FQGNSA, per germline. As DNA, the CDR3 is TGTGCCAGCAGCGCCCGACTGGGGCAACAGCCCCAGCATTTT. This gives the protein CASSARLGQQPQHF.

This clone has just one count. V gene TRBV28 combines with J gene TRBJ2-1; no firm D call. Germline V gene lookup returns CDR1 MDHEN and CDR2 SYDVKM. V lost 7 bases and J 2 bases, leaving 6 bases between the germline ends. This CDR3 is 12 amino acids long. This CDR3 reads CASKGPYNEQFF. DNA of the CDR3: TGTGCCAGCAAGGGTCCCTACAATGAGCAGTTCTTC.

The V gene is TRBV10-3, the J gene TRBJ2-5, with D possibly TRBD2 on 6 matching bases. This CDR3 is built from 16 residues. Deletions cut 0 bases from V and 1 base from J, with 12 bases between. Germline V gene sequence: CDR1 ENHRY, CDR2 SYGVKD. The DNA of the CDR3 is TGTGCCATCAGTGAGTCGTCTAGCGATATCCAAGAGACCCAGTACTTC. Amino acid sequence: CAISESSSDIQETQYF.

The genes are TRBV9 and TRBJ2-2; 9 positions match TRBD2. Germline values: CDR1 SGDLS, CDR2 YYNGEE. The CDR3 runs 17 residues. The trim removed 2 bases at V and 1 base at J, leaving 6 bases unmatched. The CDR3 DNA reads TGTGCCAGCAGCGTCCCGATGACTAGCGGGAACACCGGGGAGCTGTTTTTT. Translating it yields CASSVPMTSGNTGELFF.

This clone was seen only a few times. The CDR3 loop is CASSQLGGAKRDTDTQYF. The DNA of the CDR3 is TGCGCCAGCAGCCAGTTGGGGGGGGCCAAGCGGGACACAGATACGCAGTATTTT. The chain is built from TRBV4-1 and TRBJ2-3; possibly TRBD2 for D (7 bases). Per germline, CDR1 MGHRA and CDR2 YSYEKL. The CDR3 extends over 18 amino acids. Trimming stripped 3 bases from V and 2 bases from J, with 21 bases between.

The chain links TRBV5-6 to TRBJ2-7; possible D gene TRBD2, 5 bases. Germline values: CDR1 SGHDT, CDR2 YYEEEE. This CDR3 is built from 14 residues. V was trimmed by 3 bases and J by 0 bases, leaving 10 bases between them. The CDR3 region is CASSSSRASYEQYF. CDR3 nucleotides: TGTGCCAGCAGCTCCTCGCGGGCCTCCTACGAGCAGTACTTC.

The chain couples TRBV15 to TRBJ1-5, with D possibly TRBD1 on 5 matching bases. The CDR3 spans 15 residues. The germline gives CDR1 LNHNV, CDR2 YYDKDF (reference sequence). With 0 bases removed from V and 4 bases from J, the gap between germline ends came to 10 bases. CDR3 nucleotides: TGTGCCACCAGCAGAGATCGGGGGTCTAATCAGCCCCAGCATTTT. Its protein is CATSRDRGSNQPQHF.

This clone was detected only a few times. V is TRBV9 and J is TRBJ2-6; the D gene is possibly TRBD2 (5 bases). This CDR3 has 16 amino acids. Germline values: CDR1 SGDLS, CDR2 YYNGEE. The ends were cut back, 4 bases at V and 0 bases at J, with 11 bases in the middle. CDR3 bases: TGTGCCAGCAGCCTTGGGGAGAGCTCTGGGGCCAACGTCCTGACTTTC. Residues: CASSLGESSGANVLTF.